The 31 T cell receptor beta chains reported below all come from one sample, sequenced in a study of graft-versus-host responses after intestinal transplantation. Repertoires were generated with immunoSEQ multiplex PCR, while TCRdb's copy carries only in-frame clones and drops some. The data hold fewer than 25,000 clones, with 55% to 60% observed a single time. The sequencing here drew on alloreactive CD4+ T cells from a mixed lymphocyte reaction culture, taken before intestinal transplant. Indicated subset: CFSE-low proliferating T cells sorted from approximately 6-day pre-transplant mixed lymphocyte reaction (GvH or HvG direction). These TCRs come from a human patient who received an intestinal transplant.

The chain carries TRBV6-1 and TRBJ1-2; weak D call: TRBD1 (5 bases). There are 14 residues in the CDR3. Germline V gene sequence: CDR1 MNHNS, CDR2 SASEGT. V gave up 1 base and J gave up 3 bases, with 9 bases separating them. The CDR3 reads CASSEGARDYGYTF. The CDR3 region has the DNA TGTGCCAGCAGTGAAGGTGCCAGGGACTATGGCTACACCTTC.

V and J are TRBV11-3 and TRBJ1-2; 7 bases are a match to TRBD1. Germline V CDR1 and CDR2: SGHNT, YENEEA. V gave up 6 bases and J gave up 0 bases; unmatched junction bases: 10. The CDR3 has 16 residues. The CDR3 coding sequence is TGTGCCAGCAGTCATAGACAGGGACGAGCTAACTATGGCTACACCTTC. It encodes CASSHRQGRANYGYTF.

V usage is TRBV5-4 and J usage is TRBJ2-7, with 12 bases lining up with TRBD1. The CDR3 has 15 amino acids. Germline CDR1 SGHNT, CDR2 YYREEE (reference sequence). The V segment lost 4 bases and the J segment 4 bases; nucleotides outside the gene matches: 6. CDR3 nucleotides: TGTGCCAGCAGCACACCGGGACAGGGGGCTTACGAGCAGTACTTC. It specifies CASSTPGQGAYEQYF.

This chain uses TRBV6-5 with TRBJ2-7, with D hard to call. V lost 2 bases and J lost 0, with 14 bases in between. Germline V CDR1 and CDR2: MNHEY, SVGAGI. The CDR3 consists of 16 residues. Here the CDR3 reads CASSYRGSGHSYEQYF. The DNA for the CDR3 is TGTGCCAGCAGTTACCGTGGCTCTGGGCACTCCTACGAGCAGTACTTC.

This clone was observed a handful of times. The CDR3 reads CASSYRGTGGSEQYF. The CDR3 DNA is TGTGCCAGCAGTTACCGCGGGACAGGGGGTAGCGAGCAGTACTTC. V and J are TRBV6-6 and TRBJ2-7, with 11 bases matching TRBD1. Germline values: CDR1 MNHNY, CDR2 SVGAGI (reference sequence). The CDR3 contains 15 residues. V was clipped by 2 bases and J by 6 bases; unmatched bases: 6.

CDR3 DNA: TGTGCCATCAGTGAGACAGGGGGCCACTATGGCTACACCTTC. Protein sequence: CAISETGGHYGYTF. This chain connects TRBV10-3 to TRBJ1-2, with 9 positions matching TRBD1. V lost 2 bases to trimming and J lost 3 bases; unmatched junction nucleotides: 1. The CDR3 is 14 amino acids. Germline V CDR1 and CDR2: ENHRY, SYGVKD.

The J gene is TRBJ2-3, the V gene TRBV28, with 9 bases that match TRBD1. The V gene's germline CDR1 is MDHEN and CDR2 SYDVKM. J lost 2 bases, V lost 5 bases, and 11 bases had no gene match. The CDR3 is 17 amino acids. CDR3 loop: CASSTPGQGSLTDTQYF. The CDR3 DNA is TGTGCCAGCAGTACCCCGGGACAGGGTTCCCTCACAGATACGCAGTATTTT.

This clone occurred a few times. V and J are TRBV7-9 and TRBJ1-1, with a weak D call TRBD1 (5 bases). The V and J ends lost 1 base and 3 bases respectively, with 12 bases between them. This CDR3 is 15 amino acids long. Germline V gene sequence: CDR1 SEHNR, CDR2 FQNEAQ (reference sequence). The CDR3 DNA sequence: TGTGCCAGCAGCTTAGTACAGGTGATATACACTGAAGCTTTCTTT. This codes for CASSLVQVIYTEAFF.

There are a few counts of this clone. V usage is TRBV6-6 and J usage is TRBJ2-3; no definite D call. Between the trimmed V and J ends, which lost 4 bases and 6 bases, there was a span of 14 bases. Germline V gene lookup returns CDR1 MNHNY and CDR2 SVGAGI (reference sequence). CDR3 length: 14 residues. The DNA for the CDR3 is TGTGCCAGCAGTTCCCTCGCGGTGATGGATACGCAGTATTTT. It is translated as CASSSLAVMDTQYF.

This clone was counted only a few times. The rearrangement uses TRBV28 and TRBJ2-7, with TRBD1 matching 8 bases. The CDR3 length is 15 residues. V was clipped by 8 bases and J by 0 bases; unmatched bases: 9. Germline V lookup: CDR1 MDHEN, CDR2 SYDVKM. The CDR3 reads CASHHRTGSSYEQYF. Here the CDR3 DNA reads TGTGCCAGCCACCATAGGACAGGGAGCTCCTACGAGCAGTACTTC.

The V call is TRBV30, the J call TRBJ2-7, with a weak D call TRBD2 (5 bases). With 0 bases removed from V and 2 bases from J, the gap between germline ends came to 8 bases. The germline V gene encodes CDR1 GTSNPN and CDR2 SVGIG (reference sequence). This CDR3 is built from 13 residues. The CDR3 reads CAWSVLGAYEQYF. The CDR3 DNA sequence: TGTGCCTGGAGTGTACTCGGGGCCTACGAGCAGTACTTC.

This rearrangement joins TRBV10-2 to TRBJ2-1; D not resolved. Germline CDR1 is WSHSY and CDR2 is SAAADI. The V end lost 7 bases, the J end lost 0 bases, and 7 bases lay between the germline ends. CDR3 length: 13 amino acids. CDR3: CASKPSSYNEQFF. Here the CDR3 DNA reads TGCGCCAGCAAACCCAGCTCCTACAATGAGCAGTTCTTC.

The chain uses TRBV6-5 and TRBJ2-7, with 7 bases identical to TRBD1. Germline CDR1 and CDR2: MNHEY and SVGAGI. The J segment lost 4 bases and the V segment lost 6 bases, leaving 9 bases of the junction unmatched. This CDR3 comprises 14 residues. As DNA, the CDR3 is TGTGCCAGCAGATCACAGGGGACCTCTTACGAGCAGTACTTC. It is translated as CASRSQGTSYEQYF.

The rearrangement links TRBV19 to TRBJ1-2, with D unclear. Trimming removed 8 bases from V and 0 bases from J, with 10 bases in between. CDR3 size: 13 residues. The germline V gene encodes CDR1 LNHDA and CDR2 SQIVND (reference sequence). The CDR3 nucleotides are TGTGCCAGTGGAAAGGACTCTAACTATGGCTACACCTTC. Translating gives CASGKDSNYGYTF.

This clone came up a few times. The gene calls are TRBV6-1 and TRBJ2-7, with a possible D match to TRBD2 (5 bases). CDR1 and CDR2 (germline): MNHNS, SASEGT. The CDR3 has 13 residues. The V end lost 4 bases, the J end lost 4 bases, and 11 bases lay between the germline ends. The CDR3 coding sequence is TGTGCCAGCAGTGCTCGTAGCGCATACGAGCAGTACTTC. Protein sequence: CASSARSAYEQYF.

The genes are TRBV4-1 and TRBJ1-1; 7 bases agree with TRBD1. CDR1 and CDR2 from the germline V gene are MGHRA and YSYEKL. V dropped 2 bases and J dropped 4; count of bases not matched to a gene: 4. CDR3 length: 14 amino acids. CDR3 DNA sequence: TGCGCCAGCAGCCAACAGGGGGTGGGCACTGAAGCTTTCTTT. Protein product: CASSQQGVGTEAFF.

The chain uses TRBV18 and TRBJ2-1, with 10 nucleotides matching TRBD2. The CDR3 is 19 residues long. Germline CDR1 KGHSH, CDR2 LQKENI. V dropped 3 bases and J dropped 0; count of bases not matched to a gene: 11. The CDR3 spells CASSPPRLAGLTSYNEQFF. CDR3 nucleotides: TGTGCCAGCTCACCGCCACGACTAGCGGGCCTGACCTCCTACAATGAGCAGTTCTTC.

This clone was seen only a few times. V gene TRBV7-2 combines with J gene TRBJ2-5; the match to TRBD2 covers 9 bases. Germline CDR1 reads SGHTA; CDR2 reads FQGNSA. The V segment lost 5 bases and the J segment 5 bases; nucleotides outside the gene matches: 6. CDR3 length: 14 amino acids. CDR3 in amino acids: CASSPGLASETQYF. The CDR3 DNA sequence: TGTGCCAGCAGCCCGGGACTAGCTTCGGAGACCCAGTACTTC.

The rearrangement links TRBV6-6 to TRBJ1-1; D perhaps matches TRBD1 (6 bases). This CDR3 is built from 14 residues. CDR1 and CDR2 (germline): MNHNY, SVGAGI (reference sequence). V dropped 5 bases and J dropped 4 bases, with 14 bases sitting between them. The CDR3 DNA follows: TGTGCCAGCAGTACTAGGACAGTGGGCACTGAAGCTTTCTTT. It is translated as CASSTRTVGTEAFF.

The chain carries TRBV5-4 and TRBJ1-2, with a weak D call TRBD1 (5 bases). Germline V gives CDR1 SGHNT, CDR2 YYREEE (reference sequence). This CDR3 spans 13 amino acids. The V end was cut by 4 bases, the J end by 4 bases, with 11 bases between. The CDR3 nucleotides read TGTGCCAGCAGCCAGGACACCCGCTATGGCTACACCTTC. This sequence encodes CASSQDTRYGYTF.

This chain uses TRBV29-1 with TRBJ2-3, with TRBD2 as a possible D gene (7 bases). Trimming cost V 2 bases and J 1 base, with 10 bases left between them. The CDR3 length is 14 residues. In germline, CDR1 is SQVTM, CDR2 ANQGSEA. CDR3 nucleotide sequence: TGCAGCGTTGAACGGGGGGCCGGCACAGATACGCAGTATTTT. Translated: CSVERGAGTDTQYF.

The rearrangement uses TRBV29-1 and TRBJ1-1; D ambiguous. This CDR3 comprises 13 residues. Germline CDR1 SQVTM, CDR2 ANQGSEA. The germline V and J ends were trimmed by 0 bases and 0 bases, with 5 bases remaining between them. CDR3 DNA sequence: TGCAGCGTTGAAGAAACAGTGAACACTGAAGCTTTCTTT. Protein product: CSVEETVNTEAFF. Supplemented by reference TRBV29-1 and TRBJ1-1, the full variable domain reads SAVISQKPSRDICQRGTSLTIQCQVDSQVTMMFWYRQQPGQSLTLIATANQGSEATYESGFVIDKFPISRPNLTFSTLTVSNMSPEDSSIYLCSVEETVNTEAFFGQGTRLTVV.

The chain employs TRBV7-3 and TRBJ2-3; tentatively, D is TRBD2 (7 bases). The germline V gene has CDR1 SGHTA and CDR2 FQGTGA. The V end was cut by 2 bases, the J end by 2 bases, with 11 bases between. This CDR3 is 15 amino acids long. CDR3 sequence: CASSLWGGPTDTQYF. CDR3 bases: TGTGCCAGCAGCTTATGGGGGGGGCCCACAGATACGCAGTATTTT.

The chain recombines TRBV4-1 with TRBJ2-3; no firm D call. Germline V gene lookup returns CDR1 MGHRA and CDR2 YSYEKL. CDR3 length equals 15 residues. The ends were cut back, 4 bases at V and 2 bases at J, with 13 bases in the middle. CDR3 in amino acids: CASSPSRLITDTQYF. The CDR3 bases are TGCGCCAGCAGCCCATCTAGATTAATCACAGATACGCAGTATTTT.

This clone was observed a handful of times. V usage is TRBV29-1 and J usage is TRBJ1-2; 7 bases align to TRBD1. CDR1 SQVTM and CDR2 ANQGSEA come from the germline V gene. Trimming took 3 bases from V and 6 from J; bases not matched to a gene: 4. This CDR3 contains 12 residues. The CDR3 reads CSVEGGQNGYTF. As DNA, the CDR3 is TGCAGCGTTGAGGGGGGACAGAATGGCTACACCTTC.

This clone was seen a few times. The chain employs TRBV5-1 and TRBJ2-1, with a possible D match to TRBD2 (6 bases). V lost 2 bases and J lost 0, with 9 bases in between. This CDR3 spans 15 amino acids. From germline, CDR1 is SGHRS and CDR2 YFSETQ. The CDR3 is CASSFDGSSYNEQFF. The DNA of the CDR3 is TGCGCCAGCAGCTTCGACGGGAGCTCCTACAATGAGCAGTTCTTC.

The chain combines TRBV7-9 with TRBJ2-3, with 7 bases aligning to TRBD2. Germline lookup yields CDR1 SEHNR and CDR2 FQNEAQ (reference sequence). Unmatched junction bases numbered 13, after V lost 4 bases and J lost 3 bases. The CDR3 is made up of 17 amino acids. The CDR3 region is CASSSSNLAVVTDTQYF. CDR3 nucleotides: TGTGCCAGCAGCTCTAGTAATCTAGCGGTAGTTACAGATACGCAGTATTTT.

V is TRBV6-6 and J is TRBJ2-7, with D perhaps matching TRBD2 (6 bases). CDR1 and CDR2 (germline): MNHNY, SVGAGI (reference sequence). The CDR3 has 11 amino acids. The germline V and J ends were trimmed by 11 bases and 4 bases, with 12 bases remaining between them. CDR3 nucleotides: TGTGCCGCCACTCGGGGGTACGAGCAGTACTTC. Its protein product is CAATRGYEQYF.

The chain employs TRBV21-1 and TRBJ2-7; the table's TRBD1 call for D was not verified on the DNA. TRBV21-1 is a documented pseudogene. The CDR3 runs to 18 residues. The CDR3 spells CASSTGDRGGNYLYEQYF. For the CDR3, the DNA is TGTGCCAGCAGCACAGGGGACAGGGGGGGAAATTACCTATACGAGCAGTACTTC.

V is TRBV5-1 and J is TRBJ1-2; 12 bases line up with TRBD1. This CDR3 has 15 residues. V shed 2 bases, J shed 4 bases, and the junction held 3 bases outside the gene matches. Per the germline V gene, CDR1 is SGHRS and CDR2 is YFSETQ. The CDR3 loop reads CASSFGTGGFYGYTF. CDR3 nucleotides: TGCGCCAGCAGCTTTGGGACAGGGGGCTTCTATGGCTACACCTTC.

This rearrangement joins TRBV15 to TRBJ2-3, with 8 nucleotides matching TRBD2. Per germline, CDR1 LNHNV and CDR2 YYDKDF (reference sequence). Losses at the gene ends were 0 bases for V and 0 bases for J; bases not matched to a gene: 2. The CDR3 has 16 residues. CDR3 loop: CATSRDGLASTDTQYF. In DNA form, the CDR3 reads TGTGCCACCAGCAGAGATGGACTAGCTAGCACAGATACGCAGTATTTT.